This passage covers 18 T cell receptor beta chains from one sample sequenced in a study of shared clonotypes between healthy human individuals. CD45RO negativity and positive selection for CCR7 defined naive CD8 cells, a population that excluded terminally differentiated effector memory CD45RA+ cells. Profiled with immunoSEQ multiplex PCR; TCRdb holds only in-frame clones, not every one. The sample carries some 2,100,000 clones, around 93% recorded once. The specimen was naive CD8+ T cells from PBMCs. These receptor sequences come from a man between 18 and 35 years old in good health. Some clones in this sample may be carry-over from other donors' samples.

DNA of the CDR3: TGTGCCAGCAGTTTATTGATAGCGGGAGGCAATGAGCAGTTCTTC. Residues: CASSLLIAGGNEQFF. This sequence joins TRBV28 and TRBJ2-1, with 10 bases aligning to TRBD2. The CDR3 is 15 amino acids. Germline V CDR1 and CDR2: MDHEN, SYDVKM. Trimming took 1 base from V and 6 from J; bases not matched to a gene: 3. The full variable domain, completed using reference TRBV28 and TRBJ2-1, is DVKVTQSSRYLVKRTGEKVFLECVQDMDHENMFWYRQDPGLGLRLIYFSYDVKMKEKGDIPEGYSVSREKKERFSLILESASTNQTSMYLCASSLLIAGGNEQFFGPGTRLTVL.

The CDR3 DNA reads as TGCGCCAGCAGCGTCGGGCGACCAGATACGCAGTATTTT. It translates to CASSVGRPDTQYF. The V and J genes are TRBV4-1 and TRBJ2-3; D unresolved. Germline lookup yields CDR1 MGHRA and CDR2 YSYEKL. Between the trimmed V and J ends, which lost 5 bases and 4 bases, there was a span of 10 bases. The CDR3 spans 13 residues.

The rearrangement uses TRBV18 and TRBJ2-1; 7 nucleotides align to TRBD2. V dropped 3 bases and J dropped 10; count of bases not matched to a gene: 18. There are 17 residues in the CDR3. Germline CDR1 KGHSH, CDR2 LQKENI. CDR3 sequence reads: CASSPVTAGVVMLEQFF. As DNA, the CDR3 is TGTGCCAGCTCACCTGTAACCGCGGGAGTCGTTATGTTGGAGCAGTTCTTC.

The gene calls are TRBV27 and TRBJ2-1, with D hard to call. The germline gives CDR1 MNHEY, CDR2 SMNVEV (reference sequence). V was cut by 3 bases and J by 2 bases, with 11 bases left in between. The CDR3 runs 15 residues. CDR3 bases: TGTGCCAGCAGTTTGACCCGGGTTACCTACAATGAGCAGTTCTTC. Amino acid sequence: CASSLTRVTYNEQFF.

The V and J genes are TRBV29-1 and TRBJ1-1; TRBD1 might be the D (5 bases). Trimming pared 4 bases from V and 0 bases from J, leaving 12 bases between. The CDR3 contains 14 residues. Germline CDR1 and CDR2: SQVTM and ANQGSEA. The CDR3 DNA reads TGCAGCGTTGGGAGGGGCAGGGTGAACACTGAAGCTTTCTTT. Translating it yields CSVGRGRVNTEAFF.

This clone was seen a single time. The chain uses TRBV7-8 and TRBJ2-1, with 14 bases aligning to TRBD2. V lost 2 bases to trimming and J lost 6 bases; unmatched junction nucleotides: 3. CDR1 SGHVS and CDR2 FQNEAQ come from the germline V gene. The CDR3 runs to 16 residues. The CDR3 region is CASSLPGLAGVNEQFF. The CDR3 nucleotides are TGTGCCAGCAGCTTACCGGGACTAGCGGGAGTCAATGAGCAGTTCTTC.

The chain combines TRBV9 with TRBJ2-7; the match to TRBD2 covers 12 bases. The CDR3 contains 16 residues. V lost 3 bases to trimming and J lost 3 bases; unmatched junction nucleotides: 7. The V gene's germline CDR1 is SGDLS and CDR2 YYNGEE. This chain's CDR3 is CASSDRQTSGSYEQYF. The CDR3 region has the DNA TGTGCCAGCAGCGACAGACAGACTAGCGGGAGCTACGAGCAGTACTTC.

The gene calls are TRBV5-6 and TRBJ1-2; 9 nucleotides line up with TRBD1. V gave up 1 base and J gave up 4 bases; unmatched junction bases: 8. CDR3 size: 16 residues. Germline V lookup: CDR1 SGHDT, CDR2 YYEEEE. The CDR3 DNA is TGTGCCAGCAGCTTGACTGCGGGACAGGGCACCTATGGCTACACCTTC. Translation: CASSLTAGQGTYGYTF.

CDR3 nucleotide sequence: TGTGCCAGCAGCGTGAGCGGACAGGGTCAAAACACCATATATTTT. This sequence encodes CASSVSGQGQNTIYF. The V call is TRBV9, the J call TRBJ1-3; 8 nucleotides agree with TRBD1. The trim removed 2 bases at V and 6 bases at J, leaving 7 bases unmatched. The CDR3 covers 15 residues. Germline CDR1 and CDR2: SGDLS and YYNGEE.

The CDR3 region has the DNA TGTGCCAGCAGCTCCCTTCCCTTAGATACGCAGTATTTT. Amino acid sequence: CASSSLPLDTQYF. The chain uses TRBV5-6 and TRBJ2-3; no definite D call. CDR1 is SGHDT, CDR2 YYEEEE, per germline. CDR3 length: 13 residues. Trimming stripped 3 bases from V and 5 bases from J, with 10 bases between. Drawing the rest from reference TRBV5-6 and TRBJ2-3, the complete variable domain is DAGVTQSPTHLIKTRGQQVTLRCSPKSGHDTVSWYQQALGQGPQFIFQYYEEEERQRGNFPDRFSGHQFPNYSSELNVNALLLGDSALYLCASSSLPLDTQYFGPGTRLTVL.

The chain couples TRBV10-2 to TRBJ2-5; TRBD2 might be the D (6 bases). Trimming cost V 3 bases and J 5 bases, with 16 bases left between them. Germline values: CDR1 WSHSY, CDR2 SAAADI. There are 15 residues in the CDR3. The CDR3 nucleotides are TGCGCCAGCAGTGAAAACTTCGGGGGTGGGGAGACCCAGTACTTC. Its protein product is CASSENFGGGETQYF.

V gene TRBV28 combines with J gene TRBJ2-1; no clear D gene. V shed 4 bases and J shed 10 bases, with 8 bases lying between them. CDR3 length: 11 amino acids. Germline V gene data show CDR1 as MDHEN and CDR2 as SYDVKM. The CDR3 reads CASSSVTEQFF. CDR3 coding DNA: TGTGCCAGCAGTTCGGTAACCGAGCAGTTCTTC.

The chain recombines TRBV7-9 with TRBJ2-7; 7 bases are shared with TRBD1. The CDR3 is 15 amino acids. Per germline, CDR1 SEHNR and CDR2 FQNEAQ (reference sequence). Losses at the gene ends were 2 bases for V and 3 bases for J; bases not matched to a gene: 7. CDR3: CASSLPLGQSYEQYF. The CDR3 region has the DNA TGTGCCAGCAGCTTACCTTTGGGACAGAGCTACGAGCAGTACTTC.

DNA of the CDR3: TGTGCCAGCAGCCCCGGTGAGGTGGAGGAAAAACTGTTTTTT. Protein product: CASSPGEVEEKLFF. The J gene is TRBJ1-4, the V gene TRBV7-9, with unresolved D. Germline V gene data show CDR1 as SEHNR and CDR2 as FQNEAQ (reference sequence). This CDR3 is 14 amino acids long. The V end lost 5 bases, the J end lost 8 bases, and 15 bases lay between the germline ends.

V and J are TRBV29-1 and TRBJ2-6; perhaps TRBD2 as D (5 bases). The CDR3 length is 16 residues. Germline V gene lookup returns CDR1 SQVTM and CDR2 ANQGSEA. Deletions cut 4 bases from V and 0 bases from J, with 13 bases between. The DNA of the CDR3 is TGCAGCGTTGTAGTTCCGGGAAGCTCTGGGGCCAACGTCCTGACTTTC. Residues: CSVVVPGSSGANVLTF. The whole variable domain, remainder taken from reference TRBV29-1 and TRBJ2-6, is SAVISQKPSRDICQRGTSLTIQCQVDSQVTMMFWYRQQPGQSLTLIATANQGSEATYESGFVIDKFPISRPNLTFSTLTVSNMSPEDSSIYLCSVVVPGSSGANVLTFGAGSRLTVL.

The V and J genes are TRBV29-1 and TRBJ2-5; TRBD2 matches at 13 bases. This CDR3 spans 16 amino acids. Germline trimming cut 0 bases from V and 5 bases from J; bases unmatched to any gene: 6. In germline, CDR1 is SQVTM, CDR2 ANQGSEA. DNA of the CDR3: TGCAGCGTTGAAGAACCCGGACTAGCGGGAGCTGAGACCCAGTACTTC. Protein sequence: CSVEEPGLAGAETQYF.

The chain's CDR3 is CASKLQGAGNTIYF. The CDR3 bases are TGTGCCAGCAAACTACAGGGGGCTGGAAACACCATATATTTT. The J gene is TRBJ1-3, the V gene TRBV6-6; 8 bases map to TRBD1. This CDR3 spans 14 amino acids. The germline V gene has CDR1 MNHNY and CDR2 SVGAGI (reference sequence). J lost 2 bases, V lost 7 bases, and 4 bases had no gene match.

The V and J genes are TRBV10-3 and TRBJ2-7; D perhaps matches TRBD1 (5 bases). The CDR3 length is 14 residues. V gave up 2 bases and J gave up 3 bases, with 11 bases separating them. The germline gives CDR1 ENHRY, CDR2 SYGVKD. The CDR3 nucleotides read TGTGCCATCAGTGAGGAGGACAACCGCTACGAGCAGTACTTC. This codes for CAISEEDNRYEQYF.